The rows below give T cell receptor beta chains drawn from one sample of a study of blood T cell repertoires in COVID-19. Produced via immunoSEQ multiplex PCR; TCRdb's table is partial and in-frame only. The sample includes about 350,000 clones, 89% of them seen just once. The sequenced sample was peripheral blood. These receptors all come from a woman between 55 and 75 years old with COVID-19, enrolled during active disease. CDR3s include the opening cysteine and the closing phenylalanine or tryptophan. Fields, in order: D gene, clone size, V gene, J gene, CDR3 protein, CDR3 DNA. A D gene is named only where the DNA matches it firmly. Where a row states a size, it is once, few, many or the class of an expanded clone; other rows omit it.

D: NA; size: NA; V: TRBV5-1; J: TRBJ1-1; CDR3: CASSLEGGGTEAFF; DNA: TGCGCCAGCAGCTTGGAGGGAGGGGGCACTGAAGCTTTCTTT
D: NA; size: NA; V: TRBV18; J: TRBJ1-2; CDR3: CASSPDTPMGYGYTF; DNA: TGTGCCAGCTCACCAGACACGCCGATGGGCTATGGCTACACCTTC
D: TRBD2; size: NA; V: TRBV7-2; J: TRBJ2-7; CDR3: CASSYGTSGGVPYEQYF; DNA: TGTGCCAGCAGCTACGGGACTAGCGGGGGGGTCCCCTACGAGCAGTACTTC
D: TRBD1; size: NA; V: TRBV14; J: TRBJ1-1; CDR3: CASSREPGQANTEAFF; DNA: TGTGCCAGCAGCCGGGAACCGGGACAGGCGAACACTGAAGCTTTCTTT
D: NA; size: NA; V: TRBV28; J: TRBJ1-4; CDR3: CASKQGGGAEKLFF; DNA: TGTGCCAGCAAACAAGGGGGAGGGGCCGAAAAACTGTTTTTT
D: NA; size: NA; V: TRBV5-1; J: TRBJ2-2; CDR3: CASSLRQAGKLFF; DNA: TGCGCCAGCAGCTTGAGACAGGCCGGGAAGCTGTTTTTT
D: NA; size: NA; V: TRBV5-5; J: TRBJ2-3; CDR3: CASSLVQITDTQYF; DNA: TGTGCCAGCAGCTTGGTCCAAATCACAGATACGCAGTATTTT
D: TRBD2; size: NA; V: TRBV5-4; J: TRBJ2-7; CDR3: CASSLGTSEAYEQYF; DNA: TGTGCCAGCAGCTTGGGGACTAGCGAAGCCTACGAGCAGTACTTC
D: TRBD1; size: NA; V: TRBV5-6; J: TRBJ1-2; CDR3: CASRFDRGRINGYTF; DNA: TGTGCCAGCAGATTTGACAGGGGGCGAATTAATGGCTACACCTTC
D: NA; size: NA; V: TRBV11-1; J: TRBJ2-3; CDR3: CASSQKRRGNTQYF; DNA: TGTGCCAGCAGCCAGAAAAGAAGAGGGAATACGCAGTATTTT
D: NA; size: NA; V: TRBV5-1; J: TRBJ2-2; CDR3: CASSRALTGLNTGELFF; DNA: TGCGCCAGCAGTCGAGCCCTGACAGGACTGAACACCGGGGAGCTGTTTTTT
D: NA; size: once; V: TRBV27; J: TRBJ2-1; CDR3: CASSSLRTYNEQFF; DNA: TGTGCCAGCAGTTCACTCCGTACTTACAATGAGCAGTTCTTC
D: NA; size: NA; V: TRBV6-1; J: TRBJ1-2; CDR3: CASSEAGGFYGYTF; DNA: TGTGCCAGCAGTGAAGCCGGCGGCTTCTATGGCTACACCTTC
D: NA; size: NA; V: TRBV9; J: TRBJ1-4; CDR3: CASSPDTANEKLFF; DNA: TGTGCCAGCAGCCCAGACACGGCCAATGAAAAACTGTTTTTT
D: TRBD1; size: NA; V: TRBV11-2; J: TRBJ2-7; CDR3: CASSLAGGRDEQYF; DNA: TGTGCCAGCAGCTTAGCAGGGGGAAGAGACGAGCAGTACTTC
D: TRBD1; size: NA; V: TRBV7-9; J: TRBJ1-2; CDR3: CASSLVGAGTENNYGYTF; DNA: TGTGCCAGCAGCCTAGTAGGAGCCGGGACAGAAAATAACTATGGCTACACCTTC
D: NA; size: NA; V: TRBV11-2; J: TRBJ1-2; CDR3: CASSLRSQGGGYGYTF; DNA: TGTGCCAGCAGCTTAAGAAGTCAGGGCGGTGGCTATGGCTACACCTTC
D: NA; size: NA; V: TRBV6-2/TRBV6-3; J: TRBJ1-5; CDR3: CASSYDGQSSNQPQHF; DNA: TGTGCCAGCAGTTACGATGGACAGTCGAGCAATCAGCCCCAGCATTTT
D: TRBD1; size: NA; V: TRBV5-4; J: TRBJ1-3; CDR3: CASSFPRDRVSGNTIYF; DNA: TGTGCCAGCAGCTTCCCCCGGGACAGAGTCTCTGGAAACACCATATATTTT
D: TRBD1; size: NA; V: TRBV7-8; J: TRBJ1-5; CDR3: CASSLVGQGHNQPQHF; DNA: TGTGCCAGCAGCTTAGTGGGACAGGGCCACAATCAGCCCCAGCATTTT
D: TRBD2; size: NA; V: TRBV5-1; J: TRBJ2-2; CDR3: CASSPRLAGNTGELFF; DNA: TGCGCCAGCAGCCCCCGACTAGCGGGGAACACCGGGGAGCTGTTTTTT
D: TRBD2; size: NA; V: TRBV27; J: TRBJ2-3; CDR3: CASSLSTLAGASTDTQYF; DNA: TGTGCCAGCAGTTTATCGACACTAGCGGGGGCCAGCACAGATACGCAGTATTTT
D: TRBD1; size: NA; V: TRBV28; J: TRBJ1-2; CDR3: CASSLMGQHYGYTF; DNA: TGTGCCAGCAGTTTAATGGGACAGCACTATGGCTACACCTTC
D: NA; size: NA; V: TRBV5-1; J: TRBJ1-2; CDR3: CASRSTGRANYGYTF; DNA: TGCGCCAGCAGGTCCACAGGAAGAGCTAACTATGGCTACACCTTC